What follows are 30 T cell receptor beta chains derived from one specimen sequenced in a study of T cells in Graves' hyperthyroidism and ophthalmopathy. Using RNA transcripts as the source, TCR beta CDR3 regions were amplified. When the TCR CDR3 underwent first-round RT-PCR, the HTBI primer set was used. TCRdb independently ran MiXCR on the multiplex PCR reads; one entry per CDR3 protein. This sample yields over 250,000 distinct CDR3 sequences, of which roughly 13% are seen a single time; roughly 35% belongs to the top ten. The specimen sequenced was blood. These receptor sequences come from a woman in her thirties or forties with Graves' ophthalmopathy.

This clonotype has a handful of counts. This chain uses TRBV7-3 with TRBJ2-1; a weak D match, TRBD1 (5 bases). With 8 bases removed from V and 4 bases from J, the gap between germline ends came to 15 bases. This CDR3 is 14 amino acids long. Germline values: CDR1 SGHTA, CDR2 FQGTGA. The CDR3 DNA is TGTGCCAGCGCCTCCGGCCAGGGATACAATGAGCAGTTCTTC. Its translation: CASASGQGYNEQFF. The variable domain in full, with the rest retrieved from reference TRBV7-3 and TRBJ2-1, is GAGVSQTPSNKVTEKGKYVELRCDPISGHTALYWYRQSLGQGPEFLIYFQGTGAADDSGLPNDRFFAVRPEGSVSTLKIQRTERGDSAVYLCASASGQGYNEQFFGPGTRLTVL.

The V gene is TRBV25-1, the J gene TRBJ2-7; 11 bases fit TRBD1. Germline V gives CDR1 MGHDK, CDR2 SYGVNS. The CDR3 runs to 16 residues. Losses at the gene ends were 4 bases for V and 4 bases for J; bases not matched to a gene: 9. The CDR3 DNA follows: TGTGCCAGCAGTGCGACTTGGGACAGGGGGGAATACGAGCAGTACTTC. Translated: CASSATWDRGEYEQYF.

This clonotype has at least ten counts. The chain has TRBV20-1 and TRBJ2-7; D possibly corresponds to TRBD2 (6 bases). The CDR3 spans 11 residues. Germline CDR1 is DFQATT and CDR2 is SNEGSKA (reference sequence). V was cut by 6 bases and J by 5 bases, with 11 bases left in between. CDR3 region: CSATGVNEQYF. The CDR3 DNA reads TGCAGTGCCACGGGGGTCAACGAGCAGTACTTC.

In its sample, this clonotype was seen many times. The rearrangement joins TRBV3-1 to TRBJ1-5; D may be TRBD1 (5 bases). The CDR3 consists of 15 residues. Trimming took off 0 bases at V and 5 bases at J, with 11 bases between the two ends. Germline-derived CDR1 and CDR2 are LGHDT and YNNKEL (reference sequence). CDR3 bases: TGTGCCAGCAGCCAAGAATGGGGGTTTGATCAGCCCCAGCATTTT. Protein: CASSQEWGFDQPQHF.

This clonotype was counted between two and nine times. The chain couples TRBV2 to TRBJ2-5, with a possible D match to TRBD1 (6 bases). The length of the CDR3 is 13 residues. The ends were cut back, 7 bases at V and 3 bases at J, with 12 bases in the middle. CDR1 and CDR2 (germline): SNHLY, FYNNEI. CDR3 residues: CASKGQIKETQYF. The DNA for the CDR3 is TGTGCCAGCAAAGGACAGATAAAAGAGACCCAGTACTTC.

This clonotype was seen repeatedly, ten times or more. The J gene is TRBJ1-2, the V gene TRBV28, with D uncertain. The CDR3 contains 13 residues. V shed 5 bases and J shed 2 bases, with 9 bases lying between them. The germline gives CDR1 MDHEN, CDR2 SYDVKM. The CDR3 loop reads CASSRPGNYGYTF. The CDR3 coding sequence is TGTGCCAGCAGTCGGCCCGGGAACTATGGCTACACCTTC.

This clonotype showed up many times. The J gene is TRBJ2-5, the V gene TRBV20-1; no clear D. Germline V gene sequence: CDR1 DFQATT, CDR2 SNEGSKA (reference sequence). With 5 bases removed from V and 7 bases from J, the gap between germline ends came to 8 bases. This CDR3 spans 10 amino acids. The CDR3 DNA is TGCAGTGCTCGAAAAGGGACCCAGTACTTC. Its protein product is CSARKGTQYF.

There are many counts of this clonotype. This chain links TRBV7-9 with TRBJ2-3; D gene ambiguous. Between the trimmed V and J ends, which lost 5 bases and 9 bases, there was a span of 15 bases. The CDR3 loop spans 13 amino acids. Per germline, CDR1 SEHNR and CDR2 FQNEAQ (reference sequence). Written as DNA, the CDR3 is TGTGCCAGCAGCACACGTGACCCGGACACGCAGTATTTT. Protein product: CASSTRDPDTQYF.

This clonotype has ten or more counts. The DNA of the CDR3 is TGCAGTACAGGGGGGAGGGCCCTCACAGATACGCAGTATTTT. The encoded protein is CSTGGRALTDTQYF. The chain joins TRBV20-1 to TRBJ2-3; D possibly corresponds to TRBD1 (8 bases). The V end was cut by 8 bases, the J end by 2 bases, with 17 bases between. This CDR3 is built from 14 residues. Germline-derived CDR1 and CDR2 are DFQATT and SNEGSKA (reference sequence).

This chain connects TRBV5-6 to TRBJ1-1, with unresolved D. CDR3 length: 15 amino acids. Trimming stripped 0 bases from V and 1 base from J, with 10 bases between. CDR1 is SGHDT, CDR2 YYEEEE, per germline. CDR3 residues: CASSLEGRGNTEAFF. In nucleotides, the CDR3 is TGTGCCAGCAGCTTGGAAGGTCGGGGGAACACTGAAGCTTTCTTT.

This clonotype has only a few counts. V gene TRBV7-2 combines with J gene TRBJ2-2; D remains unclear. The CDR3 sequence is 14 residues long. The V end was cut by 1 base, the J end by 8 bases, with 11 bases between. In germline, CDR1 is SGHTA, CDR2 FQGNSA. CDR3 sequence: CASSLDKVIGELFF. The CDR3 DNA follows: TGTGCCAGCAGCTTAGACAAGGTGATAGGGGAGCTGTTTTTT.

The chain couples TRBV7-9 to TRBJ1-2; 10 bases fit TRBD1. The trim removed 4 bases at V and 11 bases at J, leaving 7 bases unmatched. The V gene's germline CDR1 is SEHNR and CDR2 FQNEAQ (reference sequence). The CDR3 totals 13 residues. CDR3 amino acids: CASSSPGQGIYTF. The CDR3 nucleotides are TGTGCCAGCAGCTCCCCGGGACAGGGGATATACACCTTC.

Comments on this clonotype: A read error may be the cause here, since a much bigger clone is one base away. The chain is built from TRBV12-3 or TRBV12-4 and TRBJ2-5; TRBD1 aligns across 9 bases. The CDR3 is 13 amino acids. J lost 4 bases, V lost 8 bases, and 5 bases had no gene match. CDR3 DNA: TGTGCCAGCGGGTACAGGGGGCTAGAGACCCAGTACTTC. This encodes CASGYRGLETQYF.

This clonotype has a count of ten or more. The chain is built from TRBV2 and TRBJ2-2, with TRBD1 as a possible D gene (6 bases). Germline V CDR1 and CDR2: SNHLY, FYNNEI. The V and J ends lost 4 bases and 5 bases respectively, with 11 bases between them. The CDR3 spans 14 residues. CDR3 region: CASSGGRVTGELFF. The CDR3 nucleotides read TGTGCCAGCAGTGGGGGGCGAGTTACCGGGGAGCTGTTTTTT.

The chain has TRBV18 and TRBJ2-2; D gene unclear. Trimming took off 2 bases at V and 1 base at J, with 8 bases between the two ends. CDR1 is KGHSH, CDR2 LQKENI, per germline. This CDR3 has 15 residues. The CDR3 protein is CASSPISKNTGELFF. Here the CDR3 DNA reads TGTGCCAGCTCACCAATTAGCAAGAACACCGGGGAGCTGTTTTTT. Based on the CDR3 plus reference TRBV18 and TRBJ2-2, the full variable domain is NAGVMQNPRHLVRRRGQEARLRCSPMKGHSHVYWYRQLPEEGLKFMVYLQKENIIDESGMPKERFSAEFPKEGPSILRIQQVVRGDSAAYFCASSPISKNTGELFFGEGSRLTVL.

This clonotype was detected many times. The rearrangement uses TRBV3-1 and TRBJ1-1, with 7 bases aligning to TRBD1. This CDR3 is built from 14 residues. After removal of 5 bases from V and 1 base from J, the junction contained 4 bases not matched to a gene. Germline values: CDR1 LGHDT, CDR2 YNNKEL (reference sequence). CDR3 in DNA: TGTGCCAGCAGCGACAGGGCCAGGAACACTGAAGCTTTCTTT. As protein: CASSDRARNTEAFF.

This clonotype was counted ten times or more. The chain couples TRBV7-2 to TRBJ1-2, with a possible D match to TRBD1 (6 bases). This CDR3 is built from 14 residues. Trimming left V 4 bases short and J 4 bases short, with 13 bases between. The V gene's germline CDR1 is SGHTA and CDR2 FQGNSA. The CDR3 spells CASSWNRAAYGYTF. CDR3 coding DNA: TGTGCCAGCAGCTGGAACAGGGCAGCCTATGGCTACACCTTC.

In its sample, this clonotype was seen many times. The V and J genes are TRBV2 and TRBJ2-7; 9 nucleotides align to TRBD1. Looked up from germline, CDR1 is SNHLY and CDR2 is FYNNEI. The CDR3 is made up of 15 amino acids. V lost 6 bases to trimming and J lost 3 bases; unmatched junction nucleotides: 9. The CDR3 DNA follows: TGTGCCAGCAGCCATCCGGGACAGGGCTTCTACGAGCAGTACTTC. Amino acids: CASSHPGQGFYEQYF.

The sample holds a few counts of this clonotype. The V call is TRBV20-1, the J call TRBJ2-3; no clear D gene. The CDR3 has 16 residues. The V end lost 6 bases, the J end lost 3 bases, and 22 bases lay between the germline ends. Looked up from germline, CDR1 is DFQATT and CDR2 is SNEGSKA (reference sequence). Written as DNA, the CDR3 is TGCAGTGCCTCTGGGGTTGCGCCAGGAAAAACAGATACGCAGTATTTT. Protein: CSASGVAPGKTDTQYF.

This clonotype was recorded at least ten times. The chain links TRBV10-2 to TRBJ2-7; D not resolved. Trimming left V 4 bases short and J 2 bases short, with 9 bases between. CDR3 length: 13 amino acids. Germline V gives CDR1 WSHSY, CDR2 SAAADI. The chain's CDR3 is CASSVRATYEQYF. The CDR3 DNA reads as TGCGCCAGCAGTGTTAGGGCTACCTACGAGCAGTACTTC.

The table lists this clonotype with many counts. The genes are TRBV2 and TRBJ1-2; 7 bases line up with TRBD1. V lost 6 bases to trimming and J lost 3 bases; unmatched junction nucleotides: 10. From germline, CDR1 is SNHLY and CDR2 FYNNEI. The CDR3 has 15 residues. CDR3: CASSTPQGRYYGYTF. The CDR3 DNA sequence: TGTGCCAGCAGCACCCCACAGGGGAGGTACTATGGCTACACCTTC.

This clonotype was seen ten or more times. The chain combines TRBV20-1 with TRBJ1-5; 8 bases are a match to TRBD1. Germline V gives CDR1 DFQATT, CDR2 SNEGSKA (reference sequence). The CDR3 length is 16 residues. After removal of 4 bases from V and 5 bases from J, the junction contained 13 bases not matched to a gene. CDR3 sequence reads: CSATKAGQGRYQPQHF. For the CDR3, the DNA is TGCAGTGCTACAAAAGCAGGACAGGGTAGATATCAGCCCCAGCATTTT.

The table lists this clonotype with a few counts. The chain uses TRBV25-1 and TRBJ1-4; D not resolved. CDR3 length: 13 amino acids. The V end was cut by 1 base, the J end by 3 bases, with 3 bases between. Germline V gene data show CDR1 as MGHDK and CDR2 as SYGVNS. This chain's CDR3 is CASSEFSNEKLFF. The CDR3 nucleotides are TGTGCCAGCAGTGAATTTTCTAATGAAAAACTGTTTTTT.

In its sample, this clonotype was seen many times. This chain links TRBV6-2 or TRBV6-3 with TRBJ1-1; 8 bases match TRBD1. Germline CDR1 is MNHEY and CDR2 is SVGEGT. Germline trimming cut 5 bases from V and 4 bases from J; bases unmatched to any gene: 9. CDR3 length: 15 residues. DNA for the CDR3: TGTGCCAGCAGTCTCAGGGGGCAGAGGAGCACTGAAGCTTTCTTT. Amino acids: CASSLRGQRSTEAFF.

This clonotype came up many times. The rearrangement joins TRBV6-5 to TRBJ1-1, with 7 positions matching TRBD1. V lost 2 bases and J lost 3; bases outside the gene matches: 0. Per germline, CDR1 MNHEY and CDR2 SVGAGI. The CDR3 extends over 13 amino acids. The CDR3 protein is CASSYTGDTEAFF. DNA of the CDR3: TGTGCCAGCAGTTACACAGGGGACACTGAAGCTTTCTTT.

The genes are TRBV3-1 and TRBJ2-5; D not certain. CDR3 length equals 15 residues. Germline lookup yields CDR1 LGHDT and CDR2 YNNKEL (reference sequence). With 4 bases removed from V and 0 bases from J, the gap between germline ends came to 12 bases. The CDR3 spells CASSLMTSYQETQYF. The CDR3, as DNA: TGTGCCAGCAGCCTTATGACCTCGTACCAAGAGACCCAGTACTTC.

This chain connects TRBV2 to TRBJ1-4; D ambiguous. Germline CDR1 SNHLY, CDR2 FYNNEI. The CDR3 sequence is 12 residues long. The V gene lost 4 bases and the J gene lost 8 bases, with 8 bases spanning the gap. The CDR3 protein is CASSVEGEKLFF. In DNA form, the CDR3 reads TGTGCCAGCAGTGTGGAAGGGGAAAAACTGTTTTTT.

In this sample, this clonotype turned up many times. The rearrangement links TRBV27 to TRBJ1-2, with D perhaps TRBD1 (5 bases). The germline V gene has CDR1 MNHEY and CDR2 SMNVEV (reference sequence). V was clipped by 7 bases and J by 4 bases, with 19 bases between them. The CDR3 contains 15 residues. The CDR3 region is CASTTFAGPTYGYTF. The CDR3 coding sequence is TGTGCCAGCACCACGTTCGCAGGGCCGACCTATGGCTACACCTTC.

This clonotype was counted between two and nine times. The chain uses TRBV4-2 and TRBJ2-1, with TRBD2 matching over 7 bases. Germline V CDR1 and CDR2: LGHNA, YNFKEQ. CDR3 size: 13 residues. The ends lost 4 bases at V and 9 bases at J; junction bases unmatched: 6. The DNA of the CDR3 is TGTGCCAGCAGCCGCCCGGGAGGATTTGAGCAGTTCTTC. Amino acids: CASSRPGGFEQFF.

Worth noting for this clonotype: Being one base from a much bigger clone, this may be a read error. The chain is built from TRBV7-9 and TRBJ2-5, with TRBD2 identical over 8 bases. Germline V gene data show CDR1 as SEHNR and CDR2 as FQNEAQ (reference sequence). The CDR3 totals 15 residues. V was clipped by 5 bases and J by 2 bases; unmatched bases: 7. The CDR3 DNA reads TGTGCCAGCAGCCGGGAACTAGCGGAACAAGAGACCCAGTACTTC. Translating it yields CASSRELAEQETQYF.